Here is one TCR beta chain with its context. The sample belongs to a study of shared clonotypes between healthy human individuals. Per germline, CDR1 MNHNS and CDR2 SASEGT. The V gene lost 8 bases and the J gene lost 1 base, with 11 bases spanning the gap. The CDR3 length is 14 residues. Into CD45RA+ naive and CD45RA-negative memory subsets, the CD4+ cells were split. Clones were sequenced by immunoSEQ multiplex PCR, and TCRdb holds only the in-frame ones, with some missing. Of more than 2,000,000 clones listed, around nine tenths are singletons. V and J are TRBV6-1 and TRBJ2-2; D is unresolved. The sequenced material came from naive CD4+ T cells sorted from blood. Documented subset: CD45RA+ positively selected. This clonotype originated in a young man in good health. The CDR3 nucleotides read TGTGCCAGCTACACTGGGGAGAACACCGGGGAGCTGTTTTTT. Translating it yields CASYTGENTGELFF.